This TCR beta chain emerged from a study of blood T cell repertoires in COVID-19. Across the study: The study drew acute and convalescent COVID-19 samples from the United States, Italy and Spain. The analysed material was cDNA or gDNA that came from T cells, B-cell-depleted T cells, or PBMCs.

Authors' methods: By means of reference gene primer amplification, nucleated cell counts were estimated. Repertoires were generated with immunoSEQ multiplex PCR, while TCRdb's copy carries only in-frame clones and drops some. V, J and clone size derive from that table, while D and trimming were established from the DNA sequence. The table shows fewer than 150,000 clones, with over 70% occurring only once. Germline assignment: CDR1 LNHDA and CDR2 SQIVND (reference sequence). Trimming shortened V by 7 bases and J by 5 bases, and 16 bases separated the two germline ends. CDR3 size: 14 residues. Sample: peripheral blood. This chain links TRBV19 with TRBJ2-3; D is possibly TRBD2 (5 bases). This TCR came from an older man with acute or convalescent COVID-19. The CDR3 DNA reads TGTGCCAGTAAGCGGCGGAACCAGCTAGATACGCAGTATTTT. Translating gives CASKRRNQLDTQYF. Using reference TRBV19 and TRBJ2-3 for the parts outside the CDR3, the full variable domain is DGGITQSPKYLFRKEGQNVTLSCEQNLNHDAMYWYRQDPGQGLRLIYYSQIVNDFQKGDIAEGYSVSREKKESFPLTVTSAQKNPTAFYLCASKRRNQLDTQYFGPGTRLTVL.